This T cell receptor (beta chain) was obtained from a study of vaccination and CD4 T cells after COVID-19. As for the study in general: Six male and four female convalescents took part, two of them Hispanic. In the control cultures, a CEFX pool, an HIV-1 Nef pool, or no peptide was supplied.

The Oncomine TCR Beta short-read assay generated sequence data from the DNA of cultured CD4+ T cells. TCRdb processed the PCR reads anew with MiXCR; each CDR3 protein has one entry. In the table there are over 10,000 distinct CDR3 sequences, less than 70% of which are singletons. Germline CDR1 and CDR2: MNHNS and SASEGT. V lost 11 bases and J lost 1, with 9 bases in between. The CDR3 has 12 residues. Treatment noted: roughly nine-day PBMC culture with coronavirus spike peptide pools or control peptides (ViraFEST assay). The ViraFEST method relied on peptide pools to expand antigen-specific T cells, followed by TCR sequencing. Positive PCR tests were logged from March through December 2020, ahead of US Alpha, Beta and Delta variants. Concerning this clonotype: Its cognate antigen is unknown.

Source material: CD4+ T cells from blood, cultured in vitro. V is TRBV6-1 and J is TRBJ1-5; D perhaps matches TRBD1 (5 bases). This receptor was obtained from a human donor who had recovered from COVID-19. The CDR3 region has the DNA TGTGCCGCGGGACTGAGCAATCAGCCCCAGCATTTT. It is translated as CAAGLSNQPQHF.